A single sample gave rise to the 19 T cell receptor beta chains below, sequenced in a study of cytomegalovirus exposure and HLA in healthy donors. The primer mix had 60 Vbeta and 13 Jbeta primers. Libraries were prepared by immunoSEQ multiplex PCR; TCRdb keeps only in-frame clonotypes and omits some of them. The table has more than 150,000 clones, roughly 85% seen once. The specimen sequenced was PBMCs. Source of these receptors: a man aged 45-65 years in good health and CMV-seropositive.

The chain has TRBV7-2 and TRBJ1-3; D gene unclear. Germline loops: CDR1 SGHTA, CDR2 FQGNSA. The CDR3 consists of 11 residues. Trimming shortened V by 4 bases and J by 8 bases, and 6 bases separated the two germline ends. The CDR3 coding sequence is TGTGCCAGCAGCTCGAGAGACACCATATATTTT. This translates into CASSSRDTIYF.

The CDR3 is CASSPLQGATLSGANVLTF. The CDR3 nucleotides are TGTGCCAGCTCACCACTACAGGGGGCAACCCTCTCTGGGGCCAACGTCCTGACTTTC. The rearrangement joins TRBV18 to TRBJ2-6; 9 bases align to TRBD1. CDR3 length: 19 amino acids. The trim removed 1 base at V and 0 bases at J, leaving 7 bases unmatched. Germline CDR1 and CDR2: KGHSH and LQKENI.

The chain carries TRBV29-1 and TRBJ1-1; perhaps TRBD1 as D (5 bases). Trimming removed 4 bases from V and 3 bases from J, with 15 bases in between. CDR3 length equals 14 residues. Germline CDR1 is SQVTM and CDR2 is ANQGSEA. The chain's CDR3 is CSVAPWGVDTEAFF. The CDR3 DNA is TGCAGCGTTGCCCCGTGGGGGGTTGACACTGAAGCTTTCTTT.

This chain joins TRBV5-5 and TRBJ1-2; D remains ambiguous. The CDR3 is made up of 13 amino acids. V was pared by 1 base and J by 1 base, with 5 bases between. CDR1 is SGHKS and CDR2 is YYEKEE in the germline V gene (reference sequence). The CDR3 DNA reads TGTGCCAGCAGCTTGCAGGATAACTATGGCTACACCTTC. It codes for CASSLQDNYGYTF.

CDR3 residues: CASSLQGSSSYNEQFF. The CDR3 nucleotides read TGTGCCAGCAGCTTGCAGGGGTCGAGCTCCTACAATGAGCAGTTCTTC. V gene TRBV5-5 combines with J gene TRBJ2-1; D possibly corresponds to TRBD1 (6 bases). This CDR3 has 16 residues. V was clipped by 1 base and J by 0 bases, with 11 bases between them. Germline-derived CDR1 and CDR2 are SGHKS and YYEKEE (reference sequence).

This chain joins TRBV15 and TRBJ1-2; TRBD1 might be the D (6 bases). Germline CDR1 reads LNHNV; CDR2 reads YYDKDF (reference sequence). Trimming took 9 bases from V and 3 from J, leaving 26 bases between them. The CDR3 is made up of 17 amino acids. CDR3 nucleotides: TGTGCCACGAGTGCGGCCACAGGGACCCAAGGGGACTATGGCTACACCTTC. Protein: CATSAATGTQGDYGYTF. Looking up the rest from reference TRBV15 and TRBJ1-2 gives the full variable domain: DAMVIQNPRYQVTQFGKPVTLSCSQTLNHNVMYWYQQKSSQAPKLLFHYYDKDFNNEADTPDNFQSRRPNTSFCFLDIRSPGLGDTAMYLCATSAATGTQGDYGYTFGSGTRLTVV.

The CDR3 DNA follows: TGTGCCAGCAGTGAGACAGGGGAAGGCACAGATACGCAGTATTTT. Its translation is CASSETGEGTDTQYF. This rearrangement joins TRBV6-4 to TRBJ2-3; 8 bases fit TRBD1. CDR3 length: 15 amino acids. Trimming at V came to 3 bases and at J to 1 base, leaving 3 bases not matched to a gene. Germline CDR1 and CDR2: MRHNA and SNTAGT.

The chain uses TRBV27 and TRBJ2-5; a possible D gene is TRBD2 (5 bases). Trimming cost V 4 bases and J 2 bases, with 8 bases left between them. This CDR3 is built from 13 residues. The germline gives CDR1 MNHEY, CDR2 SMNVEV (reference sequence). DNA for the CDR3: TGTGCCAGCAGTTGGACGGGGCAAGAGACCCAGTACTTC. The encoded protein is CASSWTGQETQYF.

V and J are TRBV6-9 and TRBJ2-5; 10 bases align to TRBD2. Germline-derived CDR1 and CDR2 are MNHGY and SVAAGI. J lost 3 bases, V lost 4 bases, and 11 bases had no gene match. The CDR3 has 17 amino acids. The CDR3 region is CASSWGGVAGGEETQYF. CDR3 nucleotide sequence: TGTGCCAGCAGTTGGGGGGGGGTAGCGGGGGGTGAAGAGACCCAGTACTTC.

This chain links TRBV10-3 with TRBJ2-3, with 9 bases aligning to TRBD1. Germline values: CDR1 ENHRY, CDR2 SYGVKD. The CDR3 consists of 16 residues. V was clipped by 6 bases and J by 3 bases; unmatched bases: 10. The CDR3 region has the DNA TGTGCCATCAGCGACCGGGACAGGGAGGGTACAGATACGCAGTATTTT. Protein product: CAISDRDREGTDTQYF.

The chain uses TRBV6-5 and TRBJ1-5, with 10 bases matching TRBD1. Trimming cost V 6 bases and J 5 bases; bases outside gene matches: 4. Germline-derived CDR1 and CDR2 are MNHEY and SVGAGI. The CDR3 is made up of 14 amino acids. The CDR3, as DNA: TGTGCCAGCAGCCCCGGACAGGGGGATCAGCCCCAGCATTTT. Translating it yields CASSPGQGDQPQHF.

V gene TRBV4-2 combines with J gene TRBJ2-3, with D uncertain. Germline CDR1 reads LGHNA; CDR2 reads YNFKEQ. With 0 bases removed from V and 5 bases from J, the gap between germline ends came to 6 bases. The CDR3 runs 13 residues. CDR3 in amino acids: CASSQDRRDTQYF. DNA of the CDR3: TGTGCCAGCAGCCAAGATCGGAGAGATACGCAGTATTTT.

The rearrangement uses TRBV9 and TRBJ1-1; 8 nucleotides agree with TRBD1. V was clipped by 5 bases and J by 5 bases; unmatched bases: 11. This CDR3 region has 15 residues. The germline V gene has CDR1 SGDLS and CDR2 YYNGEE. In nucleotides, the CDR3 is TGTGCCAGCAGTGTTATAGGAGGACAGGGTACTGAAGCTTTCTTT. It codes for CASSVIGGQGTEAFF. The whole variable domain, remainder taken from reference TRBV9 and TRBJ1-1, is DSGVTQTPKHLITATGQRVTLRCSPRSGDLSVYWYQQSLDQGLQFLIQYYNGEERAKGNILERFSAQQFPDLHSELNLSSLELGDSALYFCASSVIGGQGTEAFFGQGTRLTVV.

This sequence joins TRBV18 and TRBJ1-2, with TRBD1 matching over 9 bases. The CDR3 has 14 amino acids. CDR1 and CDR2 from the germline V gene are KGHSH and LQKENI. J was trimmed by 7 bases and V by 5 bases; bases with no gene match: 8. The CDR3 coding sequence is TGTGCCAGCTCATCAACACAGGGGGCGCTTGGCTACACCTTC. Translated, it gives CASSSTQGALGYTF.

This chain connects TRBV6-6 to TRBJ2-3; maybe TRBD2 (5 bases). Trimming removed 2 bases from V and 4 bases from J, with 10 bases in between. CDR3 length: 14 residues. Germline V gene data show CDR1 as MNHNY and CDR2 as SVGAGI (reference sequence). CDR3 DNA: TGTGCCAGCAGTTACCTAGCAATTGCAGATACGCAGTATTTT. Protein product: CASSYLAIADTQYF.

The chain carries TRBV23-1 and TRBJ1-1; the D is unclear. TRBV23-1 is assigned to the ORF class and has an uncertain function. This CDR3 is built from 12 residues. Trimming removed 3 bases from V and 4 bases from J, with 6 bases in between. In nucleotides, the CDR3 is TGCGCCAGCAGTCAGTCGCGCACTGAAGCTTTCTTT. Translating it yields CASSQSRTEAFF.

In DNA, the CDR3 is TGCGCCAGCAGCCCACAGATGATAATCGGGAACACTGAAGCTTTCTTT. It encodes CASSPQMIIGNTEAFF. The J gene is TRBJ1-1, the V gene TRBV4-1; D uncertain. Looked up from germline, CDR1 is MGHRA and CDR2 is YSYEKL. CDR3 length equals 16 residues. Trimming cost V 4 bases and J 1 base, with 16 bases left between them.

V is TRBV28 and J is TRBJ1-5, with 10 nucleotides matching TRBD1. Germline CDR1 and CDR2: MDHEN and SYDVKM. With 7 bases clipped from V and 5 bases from J, the junction kept 14 bases outside the gene matches. This CDR3 is built from 17 residues. CDR3 sequence (DNA): TGTGCCAGCACTATGAATTCGGGACAGGGGATTTATCAGCCCCAGCATTTT. Amino acids: CASTMNSGQGIYQPQHF.

This chain joins TRBV4-1 and TRBJ2-7; D may be TRBD1 (6 bases). V gave up 1 base and J gave up 2 bases, with 12 bases separating them. The CDR3 spans 15 residues. Germline V gene data show CDR1 as MGHRA and CDR2 as YSYEKL. The DNA for the CDR3 is TGCGCCAGCAGCCAAGCGTACAGGGACGCCTACGAGCAGTACTTC. This encodes CASSQAYRDAYEQYF.